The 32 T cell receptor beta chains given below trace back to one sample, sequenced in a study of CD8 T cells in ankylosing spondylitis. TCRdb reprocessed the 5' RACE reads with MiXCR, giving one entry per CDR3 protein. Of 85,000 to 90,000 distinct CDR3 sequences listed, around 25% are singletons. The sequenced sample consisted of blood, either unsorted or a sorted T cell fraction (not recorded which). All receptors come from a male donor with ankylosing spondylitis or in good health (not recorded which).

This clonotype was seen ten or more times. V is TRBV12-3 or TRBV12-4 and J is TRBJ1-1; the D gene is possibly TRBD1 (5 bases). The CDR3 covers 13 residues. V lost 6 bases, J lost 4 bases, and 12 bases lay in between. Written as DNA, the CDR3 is TGTGCCAGCAGCCCTCTAAGGGGCACTGAAGCTTTCTTT. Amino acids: CASSPLRGTEAFF.

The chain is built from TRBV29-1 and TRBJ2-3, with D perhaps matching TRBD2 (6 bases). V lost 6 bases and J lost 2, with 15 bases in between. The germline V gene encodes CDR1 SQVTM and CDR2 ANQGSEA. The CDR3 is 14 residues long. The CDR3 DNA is TGCAGCGTGCCGGGACTGATACTCACAGATACGCAGTATTTT. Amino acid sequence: CSVPGLILTDTQYF.

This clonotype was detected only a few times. The CDR3 coding sequence is TGTGCCAGCAGCCGGGATTACAGGGATGGGTATGGCTACACCTTC. It specifies CASSRDYRDGYGYTF. The chain has TRBV4-2 and TRBJ1-2, with D perhaps TRBD1 (6 bases). CDR1 is LGHNA and CDR2 is YNFKEQ in the germline V gene. The CDR3 spans 15 residues. The V and J ends lost 4 bases and 5 bases respectively, with 17 bases between them.

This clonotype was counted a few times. Written as DNA, the CDR3 is TGTGCCAGCAGCTTCGAGGTAGACCGGCAGTACGTC. Protein product: CASSFEVDRQYV. V and J are TRBV7-3 and TRBJ2-7; D gene ambiguous. Germline-derived CDR1 and CDR2 are SGHTA and FQGTGA. CDR3 length equals 12 residues. Trimming cost V 3 bases and J 9 bases, with 12 bases left between them.

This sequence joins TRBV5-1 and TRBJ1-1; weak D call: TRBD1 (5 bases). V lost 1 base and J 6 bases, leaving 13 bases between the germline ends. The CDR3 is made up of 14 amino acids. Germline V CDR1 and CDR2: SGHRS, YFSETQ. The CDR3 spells CASSLIQQEAEAFF. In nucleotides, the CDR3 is TGCGCCAGCAGCTTGATCCAACAGGAGGCTGAAGCTTTCTTT.

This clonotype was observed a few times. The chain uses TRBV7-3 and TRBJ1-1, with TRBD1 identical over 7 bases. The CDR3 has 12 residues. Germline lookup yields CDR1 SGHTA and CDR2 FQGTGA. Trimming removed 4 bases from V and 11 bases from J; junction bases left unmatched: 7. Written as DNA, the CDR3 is TGTGCCAGCAGCTACACCGGGGACAGCGCTTTCTTT. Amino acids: CASSYTGDSAFF.

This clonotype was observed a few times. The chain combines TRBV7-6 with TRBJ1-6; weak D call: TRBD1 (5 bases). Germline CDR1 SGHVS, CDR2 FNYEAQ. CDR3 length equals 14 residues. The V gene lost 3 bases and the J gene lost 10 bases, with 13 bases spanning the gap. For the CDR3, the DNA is TGTGCCAGCAGCTTTCAACGAGGGGACTCACCCCTCCACTTT. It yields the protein CASSFQRGDSPLHF.

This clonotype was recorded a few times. DNA of the CDR3: TGCAGTTCTCGTGGAGGGACTAGCGAGACCCAGTACTTC. Translation gives CSSRGGTSETQYF. This sequence joins TRBV29-1 and TRBJ2-5; 9 bases are a match to TRBD2. The CDR3 runs 13 residues. Germline V gene sequence: CDR1 SQVTM, CDR2 ANQGSEA.

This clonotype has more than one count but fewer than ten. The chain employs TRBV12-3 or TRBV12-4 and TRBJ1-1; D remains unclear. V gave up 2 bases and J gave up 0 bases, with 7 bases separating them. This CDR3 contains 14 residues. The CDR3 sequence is CASSLRGVNTEAFF. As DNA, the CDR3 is TGTGCCAGCAGTTTACGGGGAGTGAACACTGAAGCTTTCTTT.

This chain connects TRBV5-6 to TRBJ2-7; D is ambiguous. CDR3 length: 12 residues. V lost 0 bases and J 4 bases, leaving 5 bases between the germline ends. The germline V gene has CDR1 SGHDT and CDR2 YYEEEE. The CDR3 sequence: CASSLETYEQYF. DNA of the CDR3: TGTGCCAGCAGCTTGGAGACTTACGAGCAGTACTTC.

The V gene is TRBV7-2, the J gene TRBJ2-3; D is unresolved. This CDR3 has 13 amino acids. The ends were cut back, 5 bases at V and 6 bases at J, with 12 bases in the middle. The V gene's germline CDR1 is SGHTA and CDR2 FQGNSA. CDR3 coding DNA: TGTGCCAGCAGCCGCCCTGGCTCCGATACGCAGTATTTT. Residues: CASSRPGSDTQYF.

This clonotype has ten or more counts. The CDR3 protein is CASSRGGGYTF. The CDR3 DNA follows: TGTGCCAGCAGTAGGGGAGGAGGCTACACCTTC. V is TRBV6-5 and J is TRBJ1-2; D is possibly TRBD1 (5 bases). This CDR3 has 11 residues. Germline V gives CDR1 MNHEY, CDR2 SVGAGI. Trimming left V 5 bases short and J 8 bases short, with 9 bases between.

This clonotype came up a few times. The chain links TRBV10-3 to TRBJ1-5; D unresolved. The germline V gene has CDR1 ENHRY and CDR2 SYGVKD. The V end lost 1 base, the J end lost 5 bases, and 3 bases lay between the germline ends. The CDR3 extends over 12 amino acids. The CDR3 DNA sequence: TGTGCCATCAGTGAGTTGGATCAGCCCCAGCATTTT. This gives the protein CAISELDQPQHF.

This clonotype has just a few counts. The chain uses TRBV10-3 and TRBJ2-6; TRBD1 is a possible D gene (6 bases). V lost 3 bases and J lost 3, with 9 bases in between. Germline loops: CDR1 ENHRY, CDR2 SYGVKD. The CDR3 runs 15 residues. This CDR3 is CAISEGGFGANVLTF. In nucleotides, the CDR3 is TGTGCCATCAGTGAAGGGGGTTTTGGGGCCAACGTCCTGACTTTC.

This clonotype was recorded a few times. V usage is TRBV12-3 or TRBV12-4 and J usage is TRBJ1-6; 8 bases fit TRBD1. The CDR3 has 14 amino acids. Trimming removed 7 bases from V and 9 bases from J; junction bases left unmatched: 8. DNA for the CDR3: TGTGCCAGCACACCGGGACAGGCAAGTTCACCCCTCCACTTT. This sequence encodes CASTPGQASSPLHF.

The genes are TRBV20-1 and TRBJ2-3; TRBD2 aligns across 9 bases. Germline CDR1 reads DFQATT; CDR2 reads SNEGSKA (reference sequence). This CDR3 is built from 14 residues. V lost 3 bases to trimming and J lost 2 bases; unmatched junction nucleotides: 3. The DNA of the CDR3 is TGCAGTGCTAGCCCTAGCGGGAACACAGATACGCAGTATTTT. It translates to CSASPSGNTDTQYF.

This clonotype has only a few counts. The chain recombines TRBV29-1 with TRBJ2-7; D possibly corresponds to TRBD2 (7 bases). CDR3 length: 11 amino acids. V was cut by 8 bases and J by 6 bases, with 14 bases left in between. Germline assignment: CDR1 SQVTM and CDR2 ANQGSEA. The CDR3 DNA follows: TGCAGCTTAGGGGAGGGGGGCGAGCAGTACTTC. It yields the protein CSLGEGGEQYF.

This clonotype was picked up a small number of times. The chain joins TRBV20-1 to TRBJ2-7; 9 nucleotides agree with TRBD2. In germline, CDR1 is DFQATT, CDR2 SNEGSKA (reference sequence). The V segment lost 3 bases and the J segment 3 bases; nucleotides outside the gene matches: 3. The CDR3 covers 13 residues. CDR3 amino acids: CSASGREGYEQYF. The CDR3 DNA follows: TGCAGTGCTAGTGGGCGGGAGGGCTACGAGCAGTACTTC.

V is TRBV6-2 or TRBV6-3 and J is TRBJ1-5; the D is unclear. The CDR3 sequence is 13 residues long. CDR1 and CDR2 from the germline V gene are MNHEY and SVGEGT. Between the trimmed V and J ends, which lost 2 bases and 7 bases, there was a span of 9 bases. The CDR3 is CASSYDAGQPQHF. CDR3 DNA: TGTGCCAGCAGTTACGATGCTGGGCAGCCCCAGCATTTT.

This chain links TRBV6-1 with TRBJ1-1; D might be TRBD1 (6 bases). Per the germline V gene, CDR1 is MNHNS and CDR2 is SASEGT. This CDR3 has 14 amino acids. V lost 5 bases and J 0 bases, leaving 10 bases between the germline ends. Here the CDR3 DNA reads TGTGCCAGCAGTCCCGGGACACTGAACACTGAAGCTTTCTTT. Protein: CASSPGTLNTEAFF.

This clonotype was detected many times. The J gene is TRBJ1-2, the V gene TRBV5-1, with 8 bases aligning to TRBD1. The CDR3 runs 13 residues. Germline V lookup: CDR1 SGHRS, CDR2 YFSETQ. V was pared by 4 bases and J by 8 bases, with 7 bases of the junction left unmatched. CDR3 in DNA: TGCGCCAGCAGCGCCGGGACAGGCTCAGGCTACACCTTC. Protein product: CASSAGTGSGYTF.

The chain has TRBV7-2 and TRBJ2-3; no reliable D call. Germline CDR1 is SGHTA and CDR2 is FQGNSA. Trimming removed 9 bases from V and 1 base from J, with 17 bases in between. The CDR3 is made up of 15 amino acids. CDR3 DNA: TGTGCCAGTCGGCAAGGCAACTTGGGCACAGATACGCAGTATTTT. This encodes CASRQGNLGTDTQYF. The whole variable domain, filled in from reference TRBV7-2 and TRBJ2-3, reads GAGVSQSPSNKVTEKGKDVELRCDPISGHTALYWYRQSLGQGLEFLIYFQGNSAPDKSGLPSDRFSAERTGGSVSTLTIQRTQQEDSAVYLCASRQGNLGTDTQYFGPGTRLTVL.

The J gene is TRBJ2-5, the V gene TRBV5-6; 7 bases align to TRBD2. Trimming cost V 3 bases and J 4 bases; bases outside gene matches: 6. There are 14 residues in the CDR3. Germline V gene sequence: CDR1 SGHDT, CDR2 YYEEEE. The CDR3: CASSYTSAGETQYF. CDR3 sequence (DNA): TGTGCCAGCAGCTATACTAGCGCCGGAGAGACCCAGTACTTC.

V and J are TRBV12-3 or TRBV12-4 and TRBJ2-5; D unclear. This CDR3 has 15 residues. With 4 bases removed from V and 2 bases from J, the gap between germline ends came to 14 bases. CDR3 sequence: CASSSRKMGQETQYF. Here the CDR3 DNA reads TGTGCCAGCAGTTCGCGGAAGATGGGACAAGAGACCCAGTACTTC.

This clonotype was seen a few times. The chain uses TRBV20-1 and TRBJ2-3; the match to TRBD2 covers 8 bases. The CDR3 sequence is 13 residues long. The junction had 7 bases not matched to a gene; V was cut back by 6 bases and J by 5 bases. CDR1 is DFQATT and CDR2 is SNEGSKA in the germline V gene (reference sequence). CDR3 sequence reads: CSAKTSAGDTQYF. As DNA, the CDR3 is TGCAGTGCAAAGACTAGCGCAGGAGATACGCAGTATTTT.

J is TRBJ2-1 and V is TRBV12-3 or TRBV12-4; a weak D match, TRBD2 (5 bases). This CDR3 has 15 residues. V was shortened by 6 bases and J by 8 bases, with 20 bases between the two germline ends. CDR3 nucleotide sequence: TGTGCCAGCAGCCTTCCCACGGGGAGTTCTGATGAGCAGTTCTTC. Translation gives CASSLPTGSSDEQFF.

The CDR3: CASSHRDRYTEAFF. CDR3 in DNA: TGCGCCAGCAGCCACCGGGACAGATACACTGAAGCTTTCTTT. V usage is TRBV5-1 and J usage is TRBJ1-1; TRBD1 matches at 7 bases. J was trimmed by 3 bases and V by 4 bases; bases with no gene match: 6. The V gene's germline CDR1 is SGHRS and CDR2 YFSETQ. The CDR3 length is 14 residues.

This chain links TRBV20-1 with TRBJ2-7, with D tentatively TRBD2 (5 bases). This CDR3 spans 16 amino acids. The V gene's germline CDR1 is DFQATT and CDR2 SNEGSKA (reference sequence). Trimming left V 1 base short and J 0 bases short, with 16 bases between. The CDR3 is CSARGGVGVSSYEQYF. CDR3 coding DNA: TGCAGTGCTAGAGGGGGTGTCGGGGTGAGCTCCTACGAGCAGTACTTC.

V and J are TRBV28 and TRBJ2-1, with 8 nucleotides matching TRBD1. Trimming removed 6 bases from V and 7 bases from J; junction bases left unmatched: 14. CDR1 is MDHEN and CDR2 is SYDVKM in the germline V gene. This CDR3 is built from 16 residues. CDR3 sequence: CASRAAGGPGFNEQFF. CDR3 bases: TGTGCCAGCAGGGCCGCAGGGGGCCCCGGTTTTAATGAGCAGTTCTTC.

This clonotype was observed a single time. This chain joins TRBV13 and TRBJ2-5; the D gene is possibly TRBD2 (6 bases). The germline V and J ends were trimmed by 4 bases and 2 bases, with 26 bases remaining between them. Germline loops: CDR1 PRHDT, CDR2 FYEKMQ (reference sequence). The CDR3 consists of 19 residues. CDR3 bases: TGTGCCAGCAGCTCCGGGGGATACCTAGCGCAAAATACACAAGAGACCCAGTACTTC. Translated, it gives CASSSGGYLAQNTQETQYF.

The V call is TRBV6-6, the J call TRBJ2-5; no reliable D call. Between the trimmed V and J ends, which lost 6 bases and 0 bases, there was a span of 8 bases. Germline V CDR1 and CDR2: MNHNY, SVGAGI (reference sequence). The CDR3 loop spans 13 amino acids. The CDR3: CASSPWDQETQYF. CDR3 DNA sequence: TGTGCCAGCAGCCCCTGGGACCAAGAGACCCAGTACTTC.

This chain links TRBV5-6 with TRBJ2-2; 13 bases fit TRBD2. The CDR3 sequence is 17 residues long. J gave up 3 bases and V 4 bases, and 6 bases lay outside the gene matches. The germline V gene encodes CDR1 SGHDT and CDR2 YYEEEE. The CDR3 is CASSLGLAGIDTGELFF. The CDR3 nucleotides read TGTGCCAGCAGCCTGGGACTAGCGGGGATAGACACCGGGGAGCTGTTTTTT. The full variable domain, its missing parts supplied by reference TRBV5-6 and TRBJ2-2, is DAGVTQSPTHLIKTRGQQVTLRCSPKSGHDTVSWYQQALGQGPQFIFQYYEEEERQRGNFPDRFSGHQFPNYSSELNVNALLLGDSALYLCASSLGLAGIDTGELFFGEGSRLTVL.